A single sample is the source of the 24 T cell receptor beta chains below, sequenced in a study of T-cell memory formation after mild COVID-19. TCRdb re-called the 5' RACE reads with MiXCR, one entry per CDR3 protein. This table holds 200,000 to 300,000 distinct CDR3 sequences, less than 20% found once. Input material: PBMCs or a T cell subset sorted from them (not recorded which). The receptors stem from an adult woman who had mild COVID-19 (a few samples of this study predate the infection). Cell type and time point are not known.

This clonotype has a count of ten or more. The chain recombines TRBV3-1 with TRBJ2-1; 7 nucleotides match TRBD2. This CDR3 is built from 16 residues. V dropped 1 base and J dropped 5; count of bases not matched to a gene: 8. Germline CDR1 LGHDT, CDR2 YNNKEL (reference sequence). The CDR3 DNA sequence: TGTGCCAGCAGCCAAGGAGCGGGGCCCACCCACAATGAGCAGTTCTTC. This sequence encodes CASSQGAGPTHNEQFF.

The table lists this clonotype with a few counts. V and J are TRBV6-5 and TRBJ2-7; 9 nucleotides match TRBD1. The CDR3 spans 14 residues. J was trimmed by 6 bases and V by 5 bases; bases with no gene match: 8. Germline V gives CDR1 MNHEY, CDR2 SVGAGI. The CDR3 DNA sequence: TGTGCCAGCAGTCGGGGGACAGGGCGGTCCGAGCAGTACTTC. It translates to CASSRGTGRSEQYF.

The chain has TRBV28 and TRBJ2-1; no reliable D call. This CDR3 spans 14 amino acids. Germline V CDR1 and CDR2: MDHEN, SYDVKM. Trimming cost V 2 bases and J 2 bases, with 7 bases left between them. The DNA of the CDR3 is TGTGCCAGCAGTTTACCCCAGACCTACAATGAGCAGTTCTTC. It codes for CASSLPQTYNEQFF.

On this clonotype: The junction departs from the called germline gene at one end, perhaps through a read error. The chain uses TRBV24-1 and TRBJ2-2; possibly TRBD2 for D (5 bases). The CDR3 spans 12 residues. The germline CDR1 and CDR2 sequences are KGHDR and SFDVKD. The DNA of the CDR3 is TGTGCCACCTGTGAGGGCACCGGGGAGCTGTTTTTT. Encoded protein: CATCEGTGELFF.

The V call is TRBV27, the J call TRBJ1-2; the D is unclear. Trimming removed 5 bases from V and 8 bases from J, with 15 bases in between. Germline V gene lookup returns CDR1 MNHEY and CDR2 SMNVEV (reference sequence). The CDR3 totals 13 residues. This CDR3 is CASSPHLSGGYTF. The CDR3 region has the DNA TGTGCCAGCAGTCCCCACCTATCTGGAGGCTACACCTTC.

The CDR3 loop is CASRGLAETNTDTQYF. The CDR3 coding sequence is TGTGCCAGCAGAGGACTAGCCGAAACGAACACAGATACGCAGTATTTT. The chain couples TRBV6-2 or TRBV6-3 to TRBJ2-3; 8 nucleotides align to TRBD2. Trimming cost V 6 bases and J 2 bases; bases outside gene matches: 10. Germline V gene data show CDR1 as MNHEY and CDR2 as SVGEGT. There are 16 residues in the CDR3.

This sequence joins TRBV3-1 and TRBJ1-1; no clear D. CDR3 length: 14 amino acids. V was shortened by 2 bases and J by 7 bases, with 14 bases between the two germline ends. Germline V gene data show CDR1 as LGHDT and CDR2 as YNNKEL (reference sequence). The chain's CDR3 is CASSQRAGEYEAFF. The CDR3, as DNA: TGTGCCAGCAGCCAACGGGCCGGAGAATATGAAGCTTTCTTT.

This rearrangement joins TRBV12-3 or TRBV12-4 to TRBJ2-7, with 7 bases lining up with TRBD1. V shed 4 bases, J shed 6 bases, and the junction held 6 bases outside the gene matches. The CDR3 sequence is 13 residues long. CDR3 sequence reads: CASSSQGSREQYF. DNA of the CDR3: TGTGCCAGCAGTTCACAGGGGAGTCGCGAGCAGTACTTC.

This clonotype was seen only a few times. This rearrangement joins TRBV5-1 to TRBJ2-1; D perhaps matches TRBD1 (5 bases). The V end was cut by 3 bases, the J end by 0 bases, with 22 bases between. The germline V gene encodes CDR1 SGHRS and CDR2 YFSETQ. CDR3 length equals 19 residues. This chain's CDR3 is CASSSAISGNRGSYNEQFF. The DNA for the CDR3 is TGCGCCAGCAGCTCCGCCATCAGTGGGAATAGGGGCTCCTACAATGAGCAGTTCTTC.

This clonotype was picked up a small number of times. One junction end disagrees with the germline gene, perhaps due to a read error. V and J are TRBV15 and TRBJ2-1; no definite D call. Looked up from germline, CDR1 is LNHNV and CDR2 is YYDKDF (reference sequence). CDR3 length: 12 residues. CDR3 sequence reads: CATSRERMGLVF. In DNA form, the CDR3 reads TGTGCCACCAGCAGAGAGAGGATGGGGTTGGTCTTC.

This chain uses TRBV6-2 or TRBV6-3 with TRBJ1-2; no reliable D call. The CDR3 consists of 15 residues. Deletions cut 6 bases from V and 4 bases from J, with 18 bases between. The germline CDR1 and CDR2 sequences are MNHEY and SVGEGT. As DNA, the CDR3 is TGTGCCAGCAGCCGCATGGATTCAAAGGGCTATGGCTACACCTTC. Translating it yields CASSRMDSKGYGYTF.

This clonotype came up a few times. The CDR3 sequence: CASSSALENYGYTF. The CDR3 region has the DNA TGTGCCAGCAGCTCCGCTCTTGAAAACTATGGCTACACCTTC. The chain couples TRBV7-2 to TRBJ1-2; D not resolved. With 4 bases removed from V and 2 bases from J, the gap between germline ends came to 11 bases. The CDR3 has 14 amino acids. Germline V gene sequence: CDR1 SGHTA, CDR2 FQGNSA.

The chain employs TRBV5-1 and TRBJ2-7; 12 bases fit TRBD2. The DNA end lines up better with TRBJ2-1; the J call may be wrong. This CDR3 spans 18 amino acids. Per germline, CDR1 SGHRS and CDR2 YFSETQ. CDR3 residues: CASSPGTLTSGGVNEQFF. The CDR3 DNA reads TGCGCCAGCAGCCCCGGGACTCTGACTAGCGGGGGAGTCAATGAGCAGTTCTTC.

J is TRBJ1-6 and V is TRBV20-1; 7 nucleotides agree with TRBD1. Per germline, CDR1 DFQATT and CDR2 SNEGSKA (reference sequence). This CDR3 has 15 residues. The ends lost 2 bases at V and 2 bases at J; junction bases unmatched: 3. CDR3 region: CSARTGTAYNSPLHF. As DNA, the CDR3 is TGCAGTGCTAGAACCGGGACAGCCTATAATTCACCCCTCCACTTT.

This clonotype was counted many times. The chain combines TRBV7-3 with TRBJ1-1; TRBD1 is a possible D gene (5 bases). CDR1 is SGHTA, CDR2 FQGTGA, per germline. The V end was cut by 3 bases, the J end by 1 base, with 12 bases between. CDR3 length: 15 amino acids. The CDR3 is CASSLTDLGNTEAFF. CDR3 DNA sequence: TGTGCCAGCAGCTTGACAGATCTTGGGAACACTGAAGCTTTCTTT.

The V gene is TRBV3-1, the J gene TRBJ1-2, with D possibly matching TRBD1 (5 bases). This CDR3 contains 16 residues. The germline V gene encodes CDR1 LGHDT and CDR2 YNNKEL (reference sequence). Trimming stripped 5 bases from V and 2 bases from J, with 18 bases between. The CDR3 DNA reads TGTGCCAGCAGCAGCTCCCGTCGGACATTAAACTATGGCTACACCTTC. Its protein is CASSSSRRTLNYGYTF.

This sequence joins TRBV12-3 or TRBV12-4 and TRBJ1-1; 7 nucleotides agree with TRBD1. With 5 bases clipped from V and 4 bases from J, the junction kept 7 bases outside the gene matches. The CDR3 has 14 amino acids. This CDR3 is CASSPTGVSTEAFF. CDR3 DNA: TGTGCCAGCAGTCCCACAGGGGTGAGCACTGAAGCTTTCTTT.

This clonotype was detected only a few times. V usage is TRBV5-1 and J usage is TRBJ2-2; D might be TRBD1 (5 bases). CDR3 length equals 17 residues. The germline V gene has CDR1 SGHRS and CDR2 YFSETQ. The V end lost 1 base, the J end lost 1 base, and 14 bases lay between the germline ends. CDR3 sequence: CASSLMAGPGNTGELFF. CDR3 nucleotides: TGCGCCAGCAGCTTGATGGCAGGGCCCGGGAACACCGGGGAGCTGTTTTTT.

The chain couples TRBV30 to TRBJ1-1; the D is unclear. Trimming pared 0 bases from V and 0 bases from J, leaving 11 bases between. The CDR3 sequence is 15 residues long. CDR1 and CDR2 (germline): GTSNPN, SVGIG (reference sequence). CDR3 in amino acids: CAWSVLRALNTEAFF. Written as DNA, the CDR3 is TGTGCCTGGAGTGTACTAAGGGCCCTGAACACTGAAGCTTTCTTT.

The chain has TRBV18 and TRBJ2-2; D gene unclear. V was pared by 0 bases and J by 0 bases, with 8 bases between. The germline V gene has CDR1 KGHSH and CDR2 LQKENI. The CDR3 has 16 residues. The CDR3 here is CASSPPVKANTGELFF. The DNA for the CDR3 is TGTGCCAGCTCACCACCGGTCAAAGCGAACACCGGGGAGCTGTTTTTT.

This clonotype has a count of ten or more. This sequence joins TRBV7-3 and TRBJ2-1, with 10 bases matching TRBD2. The CDR3 has 15 amino acids. The V and J ends lost 5 bases and 3 bases, in that order; junction bases with no gene match: 4. CDR1 SGHTA and CDR2 FQGTGA come from the germline V gene. The CDR3 sequence is CASSVRLAGYNEQFF. CDR3 bases: TGTGCCAGCAGCGTAAGACTAGCGGGCTACAATGAGCAGTTCTTC.

This chain uses TRBV19 with TRBJ2-1, with 9 bases lining up with TRBD2. CDR3 size: 14 residues. V gave up 10 bases and J gave up 5 bases; unmatched junction bases: 9. Germline CDR1 and CDR2: LNHDA and SQIVND (reference sequence). The CDR3 protein is CAISPGLAHNEQFF. In DNA, the CDR3 is TGTGCCATATCACCGGGACTAGCCCACAATGAGCAGTTCTTC.

This clonotype has at least ten counts. The V call is TRBV10-3, the J call TRBJ1-1, with D unclear. V was trimmed by 2 bases and J by 5 bases, leaving 9 bases between them. The CDR3 extends over 13 amino acids. Germline V CDR1 and CDR2: ENHRY, SYGVKD. CDR3 in DNA: TGTGCCATCAGTGAGGGGCCTGGAACTGAAGCTTTCTTT. Translated, it gives CAISEGPGTEAFF.

The chain uses TRBV10-1 and TRBJ2-2; D might be TRBD1 (7 bases). The germline V and J ends were trimmed by 4 bases and 2 bases, with 17 bases remaining between them. The CDR3 has 17 amino acids. Germline CDR1 and CDR2: WNHNN and SYGVQD (reference sequence). The CDR3 sequence is CASSARRQGGNTGELFF. The CDR3 DNA reads TGCGCCAGCAGTGCCAGGAGACAGGGAGGAAACACCGGGGAGCTGTTTTTT.